This is a list of T cell receptor beta chains from one sample in a study of vaccination effects on CD4 cells after COVID-19. Sequencing used immunoSEQ multiplex PCR; TCRdb keeps in-frame clones, though not all of them. The sample carries some 70,000 clones, less than 80% recorded once. Antigens of these TCRs are unknown. The source was CD4+ T cells from PBMCs cultured without peptide, collected after COVID-19 vaccination. These receptors all stem from a human donor who received a COVID-19 vaccine. The CDR3 runs from the conserved cysteine through the conserved F or W. D genes are given only for firm matches. Part of the rows lack a size; the others show once, few, many or a class for expanded clones.

-,TRBD1,TRBJ1-4,TRBV18,TGTGCCACAAAGGGACAGGGGAATGAAAAACTGTTTTTT,CATKGQGNEKLFF
-,-,TRBJ2-1,TRBV4-1,TGCGCCAGCAGCCACCGGTTCGGTTTGGGGGAGCAGTTCTTC,CASSHRFGLGEQFF
-,TRBD1,TRBJ1-1,TRBV9,TGTGCCAGCAGCTACCTCGCACAGGGGAGCACTGAAGCTTTCTTT,CASSYLAQGSTEAFF
-,-,TRBJ1-1,TRBV29-1,TGCAGCGTTGAAACCCTAATGAATGAAGCTTTCTTT,CSVETLMNEAFF
-,-,TRBJ1-3,TRBV27,TGTGCCAGCAGTTTTACAGGGAGCTCTGGAAACACCATATATTTT,CASSFTGSSGNTIYF
few,TRBD1,TRBJ1-6,TRBV15,TGTGCCACCAGCGAGGACAGGCGAGATTCACCCCTCCACTTT,CATSEDRRDSPLHF
-,TRBD2,TRBJ2-2,TRBV5-1,TGCGCCAGCAGCGGACTAGCGGGAACGAACACCGGGGAGCTGTTTTTT,CASSGLAGTNTGELFF
-,-,TRBJ2-2,TRBV24-1,TGTGCCACCAGTGACGCTTCGGACGGGCTCGGGGAGCTGTTTTTT,CATSDASDGLGELFF
-,-,TRBJ1-3,TRBV7-4,TGTGCCAGCAGCTTGGGGAGTTCTGGAAACACCATATATTTT,CASSLGSSGNTIYF
-,TRBD1,TRBJ1-6,TRBV2,TGTGCCAGCAAAGGGACAGAAAATTCACCCCTCCACTTT,CASKGTENSPLHF
-,-,TRBJ1-3,TRBV10-3,TGTGCCGTCGCCAGCTCTGGAAACACCATATATTTT,CAVASSGNTIYF
-,TRBD1,TRBJ2-5,TRBV18,TGTGCCAGCACCACAGGGGAAGAGACCCAGTACTTC,CASTTGEETQYF
-,TRBD2,TRBJ2-3,TRBV5-1,TGCGCCAGCAGCCCAGCGGGACCTGCCTCAGATACGCAGTATTTT,CASSPAGPASDTQYF
-,-,TRBJ1-1,TRBV19,TGTGCCAGTAGTATAGGGGAAAGGATGAACACTGAAGCTTTCTTT,CASSIGERMNTEAFF
-,TRBD1,TRBJ1-4,TRBV19,TGTGCCAGTAGTGACAGGGGGCGCGCGACTAATGAAAAACTGTTTTTT,CASSDRGRATNEKLFF
few,TRBD1,TRBJ1-1,TRBV29-1,TGCAGCGTTGGTACAGGGGGCCAGCCTGGCGCTTTCTTT,CSVGTGGQPGAFF
-,-,TRBJ2-3,TRBV19,TGTGCCAGTAGTATAGGATTAGCGGATCCCACAGATACGCAGTATTTT,CASSIGLADPTDTQYF
-,-,TRBJ1-5,TRBV7-7,TGTGCCAGCAGCTTATACAGGAGTCAAGGTGGCAATCAGCCCCAGCATTTT,CASSLYRSQGGNQPQHF
once,-,TRBJ1-2,TRBV9,TGTGCCAGCAGCGTAGAAACAGGGTCTTCGTATGGCTACACCTTC,CASSVETGSSYGYTF
-,-,TRBJ1-1,TRBV5-1,TGCGCCACCCGAGTTTCACCGTCGAACACTGAAGCTTTCTTT,CATRVSPSNTEAFF
-,-,TRBJ2-2,TRBV29-1,TGCAGCGTTGATCGGGGGGCCACCGGGGAGCTGTTTTTT,CSVDRGATGELFF
-,-,TRBJ2-5,TRBV18,TGTGCCAGCTCTCGCACAGGGCAGGAGACCCAGTACTTC,CASSRTGQETQYF
-,TRBD1,TRBJ1-6,TRBV6-5,TGTGCCAGCAGTTACATCTCCAGGGGGCTTAATTCACCCCTCCACTTT,CASSYISRGLNSPLHF
-,-,TRBJ2-5,TRBV24-1,TGTGCCACCAGTGACTCTAAAGAGACCCAGTACTTC,CATSDSKETQYF